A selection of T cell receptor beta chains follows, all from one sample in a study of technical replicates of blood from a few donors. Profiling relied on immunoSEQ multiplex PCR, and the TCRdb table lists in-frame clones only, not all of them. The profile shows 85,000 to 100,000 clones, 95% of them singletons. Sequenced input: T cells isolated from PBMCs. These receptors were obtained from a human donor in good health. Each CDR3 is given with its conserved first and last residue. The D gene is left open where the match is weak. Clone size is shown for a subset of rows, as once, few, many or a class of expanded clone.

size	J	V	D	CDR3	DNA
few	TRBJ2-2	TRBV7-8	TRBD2	CASSSTSGNTGELFF	TGTGCCAGCAGCTCAACTAGCGGGAACACCGGGGAGCTGTTTTTT
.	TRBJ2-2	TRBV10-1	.	CASSDTGRTGELFF	TGCGCCAGCAGTGATACAGGGCGCACCGGGGAGCTGTTTTTT
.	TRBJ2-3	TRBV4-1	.	CASSQRVGVPRDTQYF	TGCGCCAGCAGCCAAAGAGTCGGGGTACCACGGGATACGCAGTATTTT
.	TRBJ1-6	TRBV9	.	CASSVGGSGSGPYNSPLHF	TGTGCCAGCAGCGTAGGAGGTTCGGGGTCTGGGCCCTATAATTCACCCCTCCACTTT
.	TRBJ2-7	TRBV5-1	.	CASSLNAPREQYF	TGCGCCAGCAGCTTAAATGCGCCGCGCGAGCAGTACTTC
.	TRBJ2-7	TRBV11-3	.	CASSLGADSSYEQYF	TGTGCCAGCAGCTTGGGGGCGGACAGCTCCTACGAGCAGTACTTC
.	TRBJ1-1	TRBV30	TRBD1	CAGNRGTHLEAFF	TGTGCCGGAAACAGGGGAACACATTTAGAAGCTTTCTTT
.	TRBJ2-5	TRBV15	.	CATSRPGQPETQYF	TGTGCCACCAGCAGACCCGGACAACCAGAGACCCAGTACTTC
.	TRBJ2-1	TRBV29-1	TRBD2	CSVVSAGTSYNEQFF	TGCAGCGTCGTCTCAGCGGGAACCTCCTACAATGAGCAGTTCTTC
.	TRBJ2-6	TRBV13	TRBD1	CASDRAGANVLTF	TGTGCCAGCGACAGGGCTGGGGCCAACGTCCTGACTTTC
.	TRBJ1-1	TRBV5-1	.	CASSEGLGIPEAFF	TGCGCCAGCAGCGAAGGACTAGGAATCCCTGAAGCTTTCTTT
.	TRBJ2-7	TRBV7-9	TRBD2	CASSRSGGKVDEQYF	TGTGCCAGCAGCAGGTCGGGGGGAAAGGTCGACGAGCAGTACTTC
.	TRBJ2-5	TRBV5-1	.	CASSLAGSGEETQYF	TGCGCCAGCAGCTTGGCCGGGAGTGGAGAAGAGACCCAGTACTTC
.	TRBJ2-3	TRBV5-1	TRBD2	CASSESGGPIKPSTDTQYF	TGCGCCAGCAGTGAGTCGGGGGGTCCCATCAAACCTAGCACAGATACGCAGTATTTT
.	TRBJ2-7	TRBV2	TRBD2	CASSLTSGGNYEQYF	TGTGCCAGCAGCCTGACTAGCGGGGGAAACTACGAGCAGTACTTC
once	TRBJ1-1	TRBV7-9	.	CASSSIRQYTEAFF	TGTGCCAGCAGCTCGATCCGACAGTACACTGAAGCTTTCTTT
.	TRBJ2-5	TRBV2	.	CASSEIAGPAWETQYF	TGTGCCAGCAGTGAAATTGCGGGGCCCGCGTGGGAGACCCAGTACTTC
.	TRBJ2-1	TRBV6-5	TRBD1	CASSTTGYDEQFF	TGTGCCAGCAGTACGACAGGGTATGATGAGCAGTTCTTC
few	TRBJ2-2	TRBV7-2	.	CASSSTAGEFTGELFF	TGTGCCAGCAGCTCGACCGCAGGGGAATTCACCGGGGAGCTGTTTTTT
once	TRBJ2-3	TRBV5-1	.	CASSLVRGTQFARNGSTDTQYF	TGCGCCAGCAGCTTGGTGCGCGGAACACAATTTGCACGCAATGGGAGCACAGATACGCAGTATTTT
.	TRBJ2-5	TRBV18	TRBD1	CASSPDREKTQYF	TGTGCCAGCTCACCAGACAGGGAAAAGACCCAGTACTTC
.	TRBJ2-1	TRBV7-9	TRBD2	CASSLKTSGVPNEQFF	TGTGCCAGCAGCTTAAAGACTAGCGGGGTTCCCAATGAGCAGTTCTTC
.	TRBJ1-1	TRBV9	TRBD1	CASSPRPGGSTEAFF	TGTGCCAGCAGCCCTCGCCCAGGGGGAAGCACTGAAGCTTTCTTT